A single T cell receptor beta chain is shown here with its context. Its antigen is undetermined. V was trimmed by 0 bases and J by 4 bases, leaving 15 bases between them. This CDR3 comprises 15 residues. Germline CDR1 is GTSNPN and CDR2 is SVGIG (reference sequence). In the PCR, 60 Vbeta and 13 Jbeta primers were used. As handled by the study authors: Unique TCR beta chains totaled some 78 million in a later count, with approximately 10 million of them shared. Generated by immunoSEQ multiplex PCR, the TCRdb table keeps only in-frame clones and is missing some. V and J calls and clone size follow that table, whereas D and trimming were derived from the DNA. The top ten clones hold 6.5% to 8.5% of a sample with around 90,000 clones, roughly 85% of them seen once. The sample belongs to a study of cytomegalovirus exposure and HLA in healthy donors. Whole-study results and caveats: Overall, approximately 150 TCR beta chains were annotated as cytomegalovirus-associated. Most observed TCR sequences were rare, whereas some public TCRs were detected in many donors. Earlier analysis looked at TCR beta V segments, and most were productive about 90% or about 30% of the time.

What was sequenced was PBMCs. The chain employs TRBV30 and TRBJ1-2; D gene unclear. The clonotype originates from a middle-aged man in good health and CMV-seropositive. This CDR3 is CAWSVRSSKTYGYTF. The CDR3 bases are TGTGCCTGGAGTGTACGGAGTTCGAAGACCTATGGCTACACCTTC.